The entry that follows covers one T cell receptor (beta chain) sequence. The antigen remains undetermined. Relative to the germline gene, one junction end is altered; a read error may explain this. This CDR3 comprises 14 residues. Germline CDR1 reads MGHRA; CDR2 reads YSYEKL. Full-length variable regions came from constant-region reverse primers plus semi-nested Nested Universal Primer A PCR. From the 5' RACE reads, TCRdb called clonotypes with MiXCR, one entry per CDR3 protein. The sample carries 25,000 to 40,000 distinct CDR3 sequences, less than 25% recorded once. Memory CD4+ T cells were sorted as CD4+CD45RO+CD25- cells. Study results and limitations: Tumor Tregs overlapped most with tumor, then blood, naive CD4+ cells. In terms of TCR gene usage, tumor memory CD4+ T cells clustered together with blood and lymph node memory CD4+ cells, as well as with lymph node naive CD4+ cells.

The sequence derives from a female donor with breast cancer. J is TRBJ1-4 and V is TRBV4-1; 9 bases are shared with TRBD1. The sample consisted of memory CD4+ T cells sorted from blood. Subset in this sample: memory CD4+ T cells, CD4+CD45RO+CD25-. The CDR3 coding sequence is TGCGCCGGCAGCCGTGGGGACAGGGAGGAAAAACTGTTTTTT. This sequence encodes CAGSRGDREEKLFF.